These T cell receptor beta chains were read from a single sample in a study of identical twins. TCRdb re-called the 5' RACE reads through MiXCR, storing one row per CDR3 protein. Of 300,000 to 400,000 distinct CDR3 sequences in the sample, roughly an eighth were seen once. In addition, the sample was reused for a study of yellow fever vaccine responses in identical twins.

The sequenced sample consisted of CD8+ T cells sorted from blood. These receptors came from a woman between 18 and 29 years old in good health. Both conserved end residues are part of each CDR3. Fields, in order: clone size, CDR3 length, D gene, V gene, J gene, CDR3 protein, CDR3 DNA. A D gene is named only where the DNA matches it firmly. Rows may omit the clone size; those that give it use once, few, many or a size class.

abundance: many
len: 16
d_gene: TRBD2
v_gene: TRBV7-8
j_gene: TRBJ2-1
CDR3aa: CASIGAGGRSYNEQFF
CDR3nt: TGTGCCAGCATTGGGGCGGGAGGGCGGTCCTACAATGAGCAGTTCTTC

abundance: many
len: 12
d_gene: -
v_gene: TRBV20-1
j_gene: TRBJ1-5
CDR3aa: CSASGHTQPQHF
CDR3nt: TGCAGTGCTAGCGGACACACCCAGCCCCAGCATTTT

abundance: few
len: 15
d_gene: -
v_gene: TRBV3-1
j_gene: TRBJ2-2
CDR3aa: CASSQVGWNTGELFF
CDR3nt: TGTGCCAGCAGCCAAGTTGGCTGGAACACCGGGGAGCTGTTTTTT

abundance: few
len: 16
d_gene: TRBD1
v_gene: TRBV18
j_gene: TRBJ1-5
CDR3aa: CASSPTRQGRFQPQHF
CDR3nt: TGTGCCAGCTCACCCACCCGACAGGGGCGATTTCAGCCCCAGCATTTT

abundance: -
len: 15
d_gene: -
v_gene: TRBV5-1
j_gene: TRBJ2-3
CDR3aa: CASSLWGTITDTQYF
CDR3nt: TGCGCCAGCAGCTTGTGGGGCACCATCACAGATACGCAGTATTTT

abundance: -
len: 14
d_gene: -
v_gene: TRBV9
j_gene: TRBJ1-2
CDR3aa: CASSVARENYGYTF
CDR3nt: TGTGCCAGCAGCGTAGCTCGCGAGAACTATGGCTACACCTTC

abundance: few
len: 16
d_gene: -
v_gene: TRBV4-1
j_gene: TRBJ2-3
CDR3aa: CASSSQGTLGADTQYF
CDR3nt: TGCGCCAGCAGCTCACAGGGGACTCTGGGGGCAGATACGCAGTATTTT

abundance: -
len: 15
d_gene: -
v_gene: TRBV2
j_gene: TRBJ2-7
CDR3aa: CASSEEQQSSYEQYF
CDR3nt: TGTGCCAGCAGTGAAGAACAGCAAAGCTCCTACGAGCAGTACTTC

abundance: few
len: 13
d_gene: TRBD2
v_gene: TRBV15
j_gene: TRBJ2-5
CDR3aa: CASAGATEETQYF
CDR3nt: TGTGCCTCCGCGGGAGCGACAGAAGAGACCCAGTACTTC

abundance: -
len: 14
d_gene: TRBD2
v_gene: TRBV27
j_gene: TRBJ2-7
CDR3aa: CASSGSPSHYEQYF
CDR3nt: TGTGCCAGTAGCGGGAGTCCTAGCCACTACGAGCAGTACTTC

abundance: once
len: 14
d_gene: -
v_gene: TRBV3-1
j_gene: TRBJ2-2
CDR3aa: CASSSDRPPGELFF
CDR3nt: TGTGCCAGCAGTAGCGACAGACCGCCCGGGGAGCTGTTTTTT

abundance: many
len: 13
d_gene: -
v_gene: TRBV12-3/TRBV12-4
j_gene: TRBJ1-2
CDR3aa: CASSSGLGRGYTF
CDR3nt: TGTGCCAGCAGTTCGGGACTGGGAAGAGGCTACACCTTC

abundance: -
len: 15
d_gene: -
v_gene: TRBV6-2/TRBV6-3
j_gene: TRBJ2-5
CDR3aa: CASSYSDFPQETQYF
CDR3nt: TGTGCCAGCAGTTACTCCGATTTTCCCCAAGAGACCCAGTACTTC

abundance: few
len: 16
d_gene: -
v_gene: TRBV6-5
j_gene: TRBJ2-7
CDR3aa: CASSYWGEVGSYEQYF
CDR3nt: TGTGCCAGCAGTTACTGGGGGGAGGTGGGCTCCTACGAGCAGTACTTC

abundance: few
len: 10
d_gene: -
v_gene: TRBV5-4
j_gene: TRBJ2-1
CDR3aa: CAFDGDEQFF
CDR3nt: TGTGCCTTCGACGGGGATGAGCAGTTCTTC

abundance: -
len: 12
d_gene: -
v_gene: TRBV2
j_gene: TRBJ2-7
CDR3aa: CASSTQPWEQYF
CDR3nt: TGTGCCAGCAGTACGCAGCCCTGGGAGCAGTACTTC

abundance: many
len: 14
d_gene: -
v_gene: TRBV12-3/TRBV12-4
j_gene: TRBJ1-2
CDR3aa: CASSFTTEFGGYTF
CDR3nt: TGTGCCAGCAGTTTCACAACAGAGTTCGGTGGCTACACCTTC

abundance: many
len: 17
d_gene: -
v_gene: TRBV12-3/TRBV12-4
j_gene: TRBJ2-1
CDR3aa: CASSSQGYLRRGNEQFF
CDR3nt: TGTGCCAGCAGCTCACAGGGCTACCTCCGAAGAGGCAATGAGCAGTTCTTC

abundance: -
len: 16
d_gene: -
v_gene: TRBV11-3
j_gene: TRBJ2-3
CDR3aa: CASSLDVGPGTDTQYF
CDR3nt: TGTGCCAGCAGCTTAGATGTGGGTCCGGGGACAGATACGCAGTATTTT

abundance: -
len: 11
d_gene: -
v_gene: TRBV20-1
j_gene: TRBJ2-5
CDR3aa: CSALEGGSQYF
CDR3nt: TGCAGTGCCCTCGAGGGCGGGTCCCAGTACTTC

abundance: -
len: 11
d_gene: -
v_gene: TRBV12-3/TRBV12-4
j_gene: TRBJ2-1
CDR3aa: CASSLRDMEFF
CDR3nt: TGTGCCAGCAGCCTCCGGGACATGGAGTTCTTC

abundance: -
len: 16
d_gene: -
v_gene: TRBV4-1
j_gene: TRBJ2-4
CDR3aa: CASSPSTGTDKNIQYF
CDR3nt: TGCGCCAGCAGCCCCTCGACCGGGACGGATAAAAACATTCAGTACTTC

abundance: few
len: 16
d_gene: TRBD2
v_gene: TRBV5-8
j_gene: TRBJ2-4
CDR3aa: CASSRGVVFGHGIQYF
CDR3nt: TGTGCCAGCAGCCGGGGGGTTGTCTTTGGCCATGGCATTCAGTACTTC

abundance: few
len: 11
d_gene: -
v_gene: TRBV7-8
j_gene: TRBJ2-1
CDR3aa: CASISIGEQFF
CDR3nt: TGTGCCAGCATCTCTATTGGCGAGCAGTTCTTC

abundance: few
len: 12
d_gene: -
v_gene: TRBV29-1
j_gene: TRBJ1-1
CDR3aa: CSVGGPNTEAFF
CDR3nt: TGCAGCGTTGGCGGGCCGAACACTGAAGCTTTCTTT

abundance: few
len: 15
d_gene: -
v_gene: TRBV13
j_gene: TRBJ2-5
CDR3aa: CASSLRQSGGETQYF
CDR3nt: TGTGCCAGCAGCCTGCGACAGTCCGGTGGGGAGACCCAGTACTTC

abundance: -
len: 12
d_gene: TRBD2
v_gene: TRBV7-6
j_gene: TRBJ2-7
CDR3aa: CASTSGTYEQYF
CDR3nt: TGTGCCAGTACTAGCGGGACCTACGAGCAGTACTTC

abundance: few
len: 15
d_gene: -
v_gene: TRBV13
j_gene: TRBJ2-1
CDR3aa: CASSFDGNSYNEQFF
CDR3nt: TGTGCCAGCAGCTTTGACGGGAACTCCTACAATGAGCAGTTCTTC

abundance: few
len: 17
d_gene: TRBD2
v_gene: TRBV4-1
j_gene: TRBJ2-7
CDR3aa: CASSQRSVSGPSYEQYF
CDR3nt: TGCGCCAGCAGCCAAAGGTCGGTTAGCGGGCCTTCCTACGAGCAGTACTTC

abundance: -
len: 15
d_gene: -
v_gene: TRBV5-6
j_gene: TRBJ2-2
CDR3aa: CASSLWGQGTGELFF
CDR3nt: TGTGCCAGCAGCTTGTGGGGGCAGGGCACCGGGGAGCTGTTTTTT

abundance: -
len: 16
d_gene: TRBD2
v_gene: TRBV28
j_gene: TRBJ2-1
CDR3aa: CASSPPAGLEHNEQFF
CDR3nt: TGTGCCAGCAGTCCGCCCGCGGGACTAGAGCATAATGAGCAGTTCTTC

abundance: many
len: 14
d_gene: -
v_gene: TRBV29-1
j_gene: TRBJ1-1
CDR3aa: CSVDGGRVNTEAFF
CDR3nt: TGCAGCGTTGATGGGGGAAGGGTGAACACTGAAGCTTTCTTT

abundance: few
len: 18
d_gene: TRBD2
v_gene: TRBV2
j_gene: TRBJ2-1
CDR3aa: CASSGLAGSVSSYNEQFF
CDR3nt: TGTGCCAGCAGTGGACTAGCGGGCTCCGTAAGCTCCTACAATGAGCAGTTCTTC

abundance: -
len: 19
d_gene: -
v_gene: TRBV5-1
j_gene: TRBJ2-2
CDR3aa: CASSLPGTLTRLNTGELFF
CDR3nt: TGCGCCAGCAGCCTACCCGGGACGCTGACTAGGTTGAACACCGGGGAGCTGTTTTTT

abundance: few
len: 18
d_gene: TRBD1
v_gene: TRBV28
j_gene: TRBJ2-3
CDR3aa: CASSTRMIGTGYADTQYF
CDR3nt: TGTGCCAGCAGTACGAGGATGATCGGGACAGGGTATGCAGATACGCAGTATTTT

abundance: -
len: 14
d_gene: -
v_gene: TRBV10-1
j_gene: TRBJ1-6
CDR3aa: CASSEDRLNSPLHF
CDR3nt: TGCGCCAGCAGTGAGGACAGATTGAATTCACCCCTCCACTTT

abundance: few
len: 14
d_gene: TRBD1
v_gene: TRBV6-1
j_gene: TRBJ2-7
CDR3aa: CASNLGTGPYEQYF
CDR3nt: TGTGCCAGCAACCTGGGGACAGGTCCCTACGAGCAGTACTTC

abundance: few
len: 15
d_gene: -
v_gene: TRBV10-3
j_gene: TRBJ2-1
CDR3aa: CAISDSGNSGNEQFF
CDR3nt: TGTGCCATCAGTGATTCCGGGAATTCGGGCAATGAGCAGTTCTTC

abundance: few
len: 14
d_gene: -
v_gene: TRBV2
j_gene: TRBJ2-1
CDR3aa: CASRAASSYNEQFF
CDR3nt: TGTGCCAGCAGGGCCGCGAGCTCCTACAATGAGCAGTTCTTC

abundance: -
len: 15
d_gene: TRBD1
v_gene: TRBV6-1
j_gene: TRBJ2-3
CDR3aa: CASSRTGGPTDTQYF
CDR3nt: TGTGCCAGCAGTCGAACAGGGGGACCCACAGATACGCAGTATTTT

abundance: -
len: 14
d_gene: -
v_gene: TRBV20-1
j_gene: TRBJ2-3
CDR3aa: CSARRLWVTDTQYF
CDR3nt: TGCAGTGCTAGGCGTCTCTGGGTCACAGATACGCAGTATTTT